A single T cell receptor (beta chain) is shown here with its context. These data belong to a study of CD8+CD57+ T cells in acquired aplastic anemia. Genomic DNA templated the TCR beta VDJ and CDR3 profiling. MiXCR, run by TCRdb on the reads, gives a single entry per CDR3 protein. The table records 150,000 to 200,000 distinct CDR3 sequences, roughly 60% of them present only once. Patients included in sequencing had previously demonstrated CD8+CD57+ cell expansion by flow cytometry. Blood sampling was performed on the patients, and none of them had received therapy by then. The specimen was sorted CD4+, CD8+, or CD8+CD57+ T cells (not recorded which) from PBMCs. The sequence came from a human donor with aplastic anemia.

CDR3 in DNA: TGCGCCAGCAGTCACGTCGTGTCGCCCTACAATGAGCAGTTCTTC. Its protein product is CASSHVVSPYNEQFF. The chain joins TRBV4-3 to TRBJ2-1, with D unresolved. V was pared by 6 bases and J by 2 bases, with 14 bases between. Germline V lookup: CDR1 LGHNA, CDR2 YSLEER. This CDR3 is 15 amino acids long.